This T cell receptor beta chain was sequenced for a study of CXCR3-negative and CXCR3-positive naive CD8 T cells. Carrying UMI labels, the TRB cDNA libraries were prepared through 5' RACE. TCRdb reanalyzed the 5' RACE reads and collapses them to one entry per CDR3 protein, without DNA. Its table records about 38,000 distinct CDR3 sequences. The clonotype was recovered from a human donor in good health. Some clones in this sample may be carry-over from other donors' samples. The sample taken for sequencing was memory CD8+ T cells from blood.

The CDR3 protein is CSARDPQGLEYEQYF. J is TRBJ2-7 and V is TRBV20-1; TCRdb calls TRBD1, which cannot be checked without DNA. The CDR3 has 15 residues. Germline CDR1 reads DFQATT; CDR2 reads SNEGSKA (reference sequence).